These 18 T cell receptor beta chains share one sample of origin, sequenced in a study of T-cell memory formation after mild COVID-19. One entry per CDR3 protein, called by TCRdb with MiXCR from the 5' RACE reads. The sample has just under 150,000 distinct CDR3 sequences; approximately 6% are singletons. Sequenced material: PBMCs or a T cell subset sorted from them (not recorded which). Source of these receptors: an adult woman who had mild COVID-19 (a few samples of this study predate the infection). Cell type and time point are not known.

The chain recombines TRBV11-2 with TRBJ2-1; 11 bases line up with TRBD2. Germline V gives CDR1 SGHAT, CDR2 FQNNGV. The CDR3 runs to 19 residues. Losses at the gene ends were 5 bases for V and 0 bases for J; bases not matched to a gene: 12. The DNA for the CDR3 is TGTGCCAGCAGCCCCCCCCTAGCGGGAGGACCTAGCTCCTACAATGAGCAGTTCTTC. Its translation is CASSPPLAGGPSSYNEQFF. Supplemented by reference TRBV11-2 and TRBJ2-1, the full variable domain reads EAGVAQSPRYKIIEKRQSVAFWCNPISGHATLYWYQQILGQGPKLLIQFQNNGVVDDSQLPKDRFSAERLKGVDSTLKIQPAKLEDSAVYLCASSPPLAGGPSSYNEQFFGPGTRLTVL.

The table lists this clonotype with a few counts. V and J are TRBV7-9 and TRBJ2-7; no clear D gene. Trimming took 1 base from V and 6 from J, leaving 7 bases between them. CDR3 length equals 12 residues. CDR1 is SEHNR, CDR2 FQNEAQ, per germline (reference sequence). The CDR3 DNA is TGTGCCAGCAGCTTAGATTGGGGCGAGCAGTACTTC. Protein sequence: CASSLDWGEQYF. Variable domain in full (rest from reference TRBV7-9 and TRBJ2-7): DTGVSQNPRHKITKRGQNVTFRCDPISEHNRLYWYRQTLGQGPEFLTYFQNEAQLEKSRLLSDRFSAERPKGSFSTLEIQRTEQGDSAMYLCASSLDWGEQYFGPGTRLTVT.

This clonotype has a count of ten or more. The V call is TRBV5-6, the J call TRBJ2-3, with D tentatively TRBD1 (5 bases). V was pared by 3 bases and J by 2 bases, with 10 bases between. This CDR3 region has 14 residues. The V gene's germline CDR1 is SGHDT and CDR2 YYEEEE. The CDR3, as DNA: TGTGCCAGCAGCTCGGACATGTTCACAGATACGCAGTATTTT. Its translation: CASSSDMFTDTQYF.

In its sample, this clonotype was seen a few times. The rearrangement uses TRBV7-2 and TRBJ2-7, with 14 positions matching TRBD2. CDR3 length: 15 residues. J was trimmed by 3 bases and V by 4 bases; bases with no gene match: 2. Germline V gene data show CDR1 as SGHTA and CDR2 as FQGNSA. CDR3 nucleotide sequence: TGTGCCAGCAGCTGGGGACTAGCGGGAGTCTACGAGCAGTACTTC. It specifies CASSWGLAGVYEQYF.

This clonotype was seen many times. V is TRBV7-2 and J is TRBJ2-7, with D possibly matching TRBD2 (5 bases). Trimming cost V 5 bases and J 7 bases, with 12 bases left between them. Germline V lookup: CDR1 SGHTA, CDR2 FQGNSA. This CDR3 is built from 12 residues. CDR3 bases: TGTGCCAGCAGCACGACGACGGGGGAGCAGTACTTC. Its translation is CASSTTTGEQYF.

The rearrangement joins TRBV7-8 to TRBJ2-7, with no clear D. Germline lookup yields CDR1 SGHVS and CDR2 FQNEAQ. V lost 3 bases to trimming and J lost 3 bases, with 6 bases between them. This CDR3 spans 12 amino acids. CDR3 DNA: TGTGCCAGCAGCTTGCCTTACTACGAGCAGTACTTC. This sequence encodes CASSLPYYEQYF.

This clonotype was counted ten times or more. This sequence joins TRBV4-1 and TRBJ2-2; D might be TRBD2 (5 bases). Trimming shortened V by 4 bases and J by 4 bases, and 7 bases separated the two germline ends. The CDR3 runs 13 residues. Germline CDR1 and CDR2: MGHRA and YSYEKL. The CDR3 DNA reads TGCGCCAGCAGCCTCCGGGGCACCGGGGAGCTGTTTTTT. Its translation: CASSLRGTGELFF.

Ten or more counts support this clonotype. This chain connects TRBV5-1 to TRBJ2-3, with 10 bases lining up with TRBD2. V lost 2 bases and J lost 5; bases outside the gene matches: 5. CDR1 and CDR2 from the germline V gene are SGHRS and YFSETQ. The CDR3 length is 15 residues. Written as DNA, the CDR3 is TGCGCCAGCAGCTTTGGACTAGCGGCGGGAGATACGCAGTATTTT. It translates to CASSFGLAAGDTQYF.

The chain carries TRBV7-3 and TRBJ1-1; 7 bases are a match to TRBD1. Germline CDR1 is SGHTA and CDR2 is FQGTGA. The CDR3 has 13 amino acids. V lost 2 bases to trimming and J lost 4 bases; unmatched junction nucleotides: 1. CDR3 sequence (DNA): TGTGCCAGCAGCTTAGACAGGGCCACTGAAGCTTTCTTT. Its protein product is CASSLDRATEAFF.

This clonotype appeared many times. The chain uses TRBV5-1 and TRBJ2-4; D uncertain. The CDR3 extends over 15 amino acids. Germline-derived CDR1 and CDR2 are SGHRS and YFSETQ. Trimming shortened V by 2 bases and J by 0 bases, and 9 bases separated the two germline ends. The CDR3 sequence: CASSFFFLAKNIQYF. In nucleotides, the CDR3 is TGCGCCAGCAGCTTTTTTTTCCTAGCCAAAAACATTCAGTACTTC.

This chain uses TRBV18 with TRBJ2-3; the D gene is possibly TRBD2 (6 bases). The CDR3 spans 16 residues. Germline V lookup: CDR1 KGHSH, CDR2 LQKENI. The ends were cut back, 0 bases at V and 0 bases at J, with 10 bases in the middle. DNA of the CDR3: TGTGCCAGCTCACCACCGCGCGGGAAGAGCACAGATACGCAGTATTTT. Encoded protein: CASSPPRGKSTDTQYF.

This clonotype was recorded a few times. CDR3 residues: CASSFAGTELNEKLFF. The CDR3 DNA follows: TGTGCCAGCAGCTTCGCCGGGACAGAGCTTAATGAAAAACTGTTTTTT. The V and J genes are TRBV7-9 and TRBJ1-4, with 7 bases aligning to TRBD1. V trimming: 3 bases; J trimming: 4 bases; junction bases outside the gene matches: 8. The CDR3 consists of 16 residues. Germline-derived CDR1 and CDR2 are SEHNR and FQNEAQ (reference sequence).

This clonotype was detected only a few times. The V and J genes are TRBV3-1 and TRBJ2-7; 7 bases line up with TRBD2. CDR1 LGHDT and CDR2 YNNKEL come from the germline V gene (reference sequence). V was clipped by 1 base and J by 6 bases; unmatched bases: 3. This CDR3 contains 13 residues. CDR3 amino acids: CASSQVGGFEQYF. CDR3 bases: TGTGCCAGCAGCCAAGTCGGGGGGTTCGAGCAGTACTTC.

This clonotype was recorded a few times. This sequence joins TRBV5-1 and TRBJ2-5; the D gene is possibly TRBD2 (5 bases). The CDR3 has 13 amino acids. V lost 6 bases, J lost 5 bases, and 14 bases lay in between. The germline CDR1 and CDR2 sequences are SGHRS and YFSETQ. The chain's CDR3 is CASTPGSRETQYF. CDR3 DNA sequence: TGCGCCAGCACTCCGGGATCGAGGGAGACCCAGTACTTC. Complete variable domain (other parts from reference TRBV5-1 and TRBJ2-5): KAGVTQTPRYLIKTRGQQVTLSCSPISGHRSVSWYQQTPGQGLQFLFEYFSETQRNKGNFPGRFSGRQFSNSRSEMNVSTLELGDSALYLCASTPGSRETQYFGPGTRLLVL.

V is TRBV27 and J is TRBJ2-7; tentatively, D is TRBD1 (6 bases). This CDR3 comprises 15 residues. Germline CDR1 is MNHEY and CDR2 is SMNVEV (reference sequence). V gave up 3 bases and J gave up 2 bases, with 14 bases separating them. CDR3 bases: TGTGCCAGCAGTTTTAGGCAGGGGATGACCTACGAGCAGTACTTC. Encoded protein: CASSFRQGMTYEQYF.

This clonotype was recorded many times. The chain uses TRBV10-3 and TRBJ1-2; TRBD1 might be the D (5 bases). Germline V gene data show CDR1 as ENHRY and CDR2 as SYGVKD. The CDR3 extends over 13 amino acids. V gave up 0 bases and J gave up 8 bases, with 10 bases separating them. CDR3 region: CAISESGRLGYTF. CDR3 nucleotides: TGTGCCATCAGTGAGTCGGGGCGTTTAGGCTACACCTTC.

This clonotype was seen repeatedly, ten times or more. This chain uses TRBV6-1 with TRBJ2-6; TRBD1 matches at 9 bases. This CDR3 spans 18 amino acids. V shed 6 bases, J shed 0 bases, and the junction held 9 bases outside the gene matches. CDR1 and CDR2 from the germline V gene are MNHNS and SASEGT. The CDR3 is CASRAGQGLPSGANVLTF. CDR3 sequence (DNA): TGTGCCAGCAGGGCGGGACAGGGCTTACCCTCTGGGGCCAACGTCCTGACTTTC.

In this sample, this clonotype turned up a few times. The genes are TRBV29-1 and TRBJ1-3; 8 bases fit TRBD1. CDR1 is SQVTM, CDR2 ANQGSEA, per germline. This CDR3 region has 15 residues. Unmatched junction bases numbered 6, after V lost 5 bases and J lost 0 bases. The chain's CDR3 is CSVSGTGNSGNTIYF. The CDR3 nucleotides read TGCAGCGTTTCCGGGACAGGAAACTCTGGAAACACCATATATTTT.